These T cell receptor beta chains were read from a single sample in a study of T cell responses to AZD1222 COVID-19 vaccine. Sequenced by immunoSEQ multiplex PCR; TCRdb stores in-frame clones only, minus some. The sample consists of about 140,000 clones, about 91% of them appearing once. Sample: peripheral blood, taken on day 0 of AZD1222 vaccination. Receptors were obtained from an adult in good health. Both conserved end residues are part of each CDR3. A D gene is named only where the DNA matches it firmly. A clone size is listed for some rows: how often the clone was seen (once, few, many), or a class if it is expanded.

clone_size | j_call | cdr3_length | d_call | v_call | cdr3_nt | cdr3_aa
NA | TRBJ2-4 | 15 | NA | TRBV14 | TGTGCCAGCAGCCGAGCGGAGGGCCGTAAAAACATTCAGTACTTC | CASSRAEGRKNIQYF
NA | TRBJ2-7 | 15 | NA | TRBV19 | TGTGCCAGTAGCCCCTCGGGACGGTCCCCTCGCGAGCAGTACTTC | CASSPSGRSPREQYF
few | TRBJ1-5 | 13 | NA | TRBV21-1 | TGTGCCAGCAGCACGAATGGACATCAGCCCCAGCATTTT | CASSTNGHQPQHF
NA | TRBJ2-3 | 12 | NA | TRBV24-1 | TGTGCCACCAGTGATTACGCCATTACGCAGTATTTT | CATSDYAITQYF
NA | TRBJ2-7 | 14 | TRBD2 | TRBV28 | TGTGCCAGCACCGTAAGCGGGACTCTCTACGAGCAGTACTTC | CASTVSGTLYEQYF
NA | TRBJ2-3 | 13 | TRBD2 | TRBV29-1 | TGCAGCTATAGCGGGAGAGGCGCAGATACGCAGTATTTT | CSYSGRGADTQYF
NA | TRBJ1-3 | 16 | NA | TRBV5-4 | TGTGCCAGCAGCTTGGATTTGTCCTCATCAGGAAACACCATATATTTT | CASSLDLSSSGNTIYF
NA | TRBJ2-3 | 15 | NA | TRBV14 | TGTGCCAGCAGCCAAGGGAAGCTGGGGACAGATACGCAGTATTTT | CASSQGKLGTDTQYF
NA | TRBJ1-2 | 14 | NA | TRBV20-1 | TGCAGTGCTAGTTCGGGGAACCAGCCTCTCGGCTACACCTTC | CSASSGNQPLGYTF
NA | TRBJ2-2 | 15 | TRBD1 | TRBV19 | TGTGCCAGTAGCCAAGGACAGGCCAACGGAGGGGAGCTGTTTTTT | CASSQGQANGGELFF
NA | TRBJ1-1 | 11 | NA | TRBV2 | TGTGCCAGCGGGGAGGTAACTGAAGCTTTCTTT | CASGEVTEAFF
NA | TRBJ1-1 | 14 | NA | TRBV6-2/TRBV6-3 | TGTGCCAGCAGTTACCTCTTAGGTCGTCCTGAAGCTTTCTTT | CASSYLLGRPEAFF
NA | TRBJ2-5 | 12 | NA | TRBV20-1 | TGCAGTGCTAGTTCGGGGCTGGAGACCCAGTACTTC | CSASSGLETQYF
NA | TRBJ2-1 | 17 | NA | TRBV7-9 | TGTGCCAGCAGCCGGCGGGAGGTGACAGGGTATAGAGATGAGCAGTTCTTC | CASSRREVTGYRDEQFF
NA | TRBJ1-1 | 13 | TRBD1 | TRBV27 | TGTGCCAGCAGTTTATTCGGGACAGGGCGTGCTTTCTTT | CASSLFGTGRAFF
NA | TRBJ2-3 | 15 | NA | TRBV5-1 | TGCGCCAGCAGCGCGGGGAGCGGACTCACAGATACGCAGTATTTT | CASSAGSGLTDTQYF
NA | TRBJ2-3 | 16 | NA | TRBV21-1 | TGTGCCAGCCAAGGGACTAGCGGGAGGAACACAGATACGCAGTATTTT | CASQGTSGRNTDTQYF
NA | TRBJ1-1 | 14 | NA | TRBV18 | TGTGCCAGCTCACCACAGCAAGGGCGGCCTGAAGCTTTCTTT | CASSPQQGRPEAFF
NA | TRBJ1-4 | 15 | NA | TRBV25-1 | TGTGCCAGCAGCCCACAGGGTGATCTTCTCGGAAAACTGTTTTTT | CASSPQGDLLGKLFF
NA | TRBJ1-2 | 12 | TRBD1 | TRBV2 | TGTGCCAGCACTGGACAGGTCTATGGCTACACCTTC | CASTGQVYGYTF
few | TRBJ2-7 | 14 | TRBD1 | TRBV6-6 | TGTGCCAGCAGTGCGGACAGGGCGGGGTACGAGCAGTACTTC | CASSADRAGYEQYF
few | TRBJ2-1 | 17 | TRBD2 | TRBV7-7 | TGTGCCAGCAGCACTTCCCCGGGACTAGCGGGGGCCAATGAGCAGTTCTTC | CASSTSPGLAGANEQFF
NA | TRBJ1-2 | 14 | NA | TRBV5-8 | TGTGCCAGCAGCTTGGCTCCGGGGAACTATGGCTACACCTTC | CASSLAPGNYGYTF
NA | TRBJ2-1 | 13 | NA | TRBV2 | TGTGCCAGCAGTGTTGGGGACGGCAATGAGCAGTTCTTC | CASSVGDGNEQFF
few | TRBJ1-2 | 16 | TRBD1 | TRBV19 | TGTGCCAGTAGTCCCACCGGGACAGGGAGCCCACTTGGCTACACCTTC | CASSPTGTGSPLGYTF
once | TRBJ2-7 | 11 | NA | TRBV10-1 | TGCGCCAGCAGTGAAGGACGCGAGCAGTACTTC | CASSEGREQYF
NA | TRBJ2-3 | 14 | TRBD2 | TRBV30 | TGTGCCTGGAATCTAGCGGGAGGGTTGGATACGCAGTATTTT | CAWNLAGGLDTQYF
NA | TRBJ1-2 | 15 | NA | TRBV27 | TGTGCCAGCAGTACTATTAAGGGAAGTAGGATTGGCTACACCTTC | CASSTIKGSRIGYTF
NA | TRBJ1-2 | 13 | NA | TRBV3-1/TRBV3-2 | TGTGCCAGCAGGGGGGGGTTGGGCTATGGCTACACCTTC | CASRGGLGYGYTF
NA | TRBJ1-5 | 16 | NA | TRBV12-5 | TGTGCTAGTGGTTTGTCTCGTTTGGACAGCAATCAGCCCCAGCATTTT | CASGLSRLDSNQPQHF
NA | TRBJ2-3 | 15 | TRBD2 | TRBV11-2 | TGTGCCAGCAGCTTAGCGGGGAGGGGTTCAGATACGCAGTATTTT | CASSLAGRGSDTQYF
NA | TRBJ1-1 | 12 | NA | TRBV29-1 | TGCAGCGGCAAAGGGAGGAACACTGAAGCTTTCTTT | CSGKGRNTEAFF
NA | TRBJ1-6 | 17 | TRBD1 | TRBV5-6 | TGTGCCAGCAGCTTGAGCGGCGGCAGGGGGTTTAATTCACCCCTCCACTTT | CASSLSGGRGFNSPLHF
NA | TRBJ2-3 | 14 | NA | TRBV18 | TGTGCCAGCTCACCGCCGGGCGGGGCCTCTACGCAGTATTTT | CASSPPGGASTQYF
NA | TRBJ2-6 | 19 | NA | TRBV11-3 | TGTGCCAGCAGCCCCAGGGGTGTGGCGGGAGTACCTGGGGCCAACGTCCTGACTTTC | CASSPRGVAGVPGANVLTF
NA | TRBJ2-3 | 15 | NA | TRBV19 | TGTGCCAGTAGTATAGGCGGCATCAGCACAGATACGCAGTATTTT | CASSIGGISTDTQYF
NA | TRBJ1-4 | 16 | TRBD1 | TRBV4-1 | TGCGCCAGCAGCCAACCCTCCCGGGACAGGGGAGGAAAACTGTTTTTT | CASSQPSRDRGGKLFF
NA | TRBJ2-7 | 15 | NA | TRBV18 | TGTGCCAGCTCACGGAGCGGACAGAGCTCCTACGAGCAGTACTTC | CASSRSGQSSYEQYF
NA | TRBJ1-1 | 15 | NA | TRBV5-1 | TGCGCCAGCAGCTTGACGGGGGGAGGAGACACTGAAGCTTTCTTT | CASSLTGGGDTEAFF
NA | TRBJ1-4 | 15 | NA | TRBV27 | TGTGCCAGCAGTAAATACTCGACAGGTCTCGGTAAACTGTTTTTT | CASSKYSTGLGKLFF
NA | TRBJ2-6 | 19 | NA | TRBV7-9 | TGTGCCAGCAGCTTACCTCCGGGACGGGATATTCCTGGGGCCAACGTCCTGACTTTC | CASSLPPGRDIPGANVLTF
NA | TRBJ2-1 | 12 | NA | TRBV12-3/TRBV12-4 | TGTGCCAGCAGCCGGACGGAGAATGAGCAGTTCTTC | CASSRTENEQFF
NA | TRBJ1-3 | 16 | TRBD1 | TRBV13 | TGTGCCAGCAGCTTAGAACCACAGGGGAATGGAAACACCATATATTTT | CASSLEPQGNGNTIYF
NA | TRBJ2-1 | 16 | NA | TRBV10-3 | TGTGCCATCAAGGATAAGGCTCGGGGGGCGGACGATGAGCAGTTCTTC | CAIKDKARGADDEQFF
NA | TRBJ2-3 | 12 | NA | TRBV7-9 | TGTGCCAGCAGCTTGCGCGCAGATACGCAGTATTTT | CASSLRADTQYF